Listed here is a single T cell receptor beta chain. The CDR3 runs to 15 residues. V dropped 4 bases and J dropped 0 bases, with 12 bases sitting between them. Germline CDR1 reads SGHDN; CDR2 reads FVKESK. These data belong to a study of blood T cells in healthy people across ages. It was with a sample-barcoded 5' primer and a J-beta primer mix that a second PCR of roughly 7 to 12 cycles was run. In TCRdb, the 5' RACE reads were re-called with MiXCR into one record per CDR3 protein. The top ten clones hold over 20% of a sample with 910,000 or so distinct CDR3 sequences, around 54% of them seen once. This TCR derives from a woman aged 60-70 years in good health. The sequenced sample was blood. The chain couples TRBV14 to TRBJ1-2, with D maybe TRBD1 (5 bases). The CDR3 sequence: CASSRRGGANYGYTF. Here the CDR3 DNA reads TGTGCCAGCAGCCGGCGGGGGGGGGCTAACTATGGCTACACCTTC.